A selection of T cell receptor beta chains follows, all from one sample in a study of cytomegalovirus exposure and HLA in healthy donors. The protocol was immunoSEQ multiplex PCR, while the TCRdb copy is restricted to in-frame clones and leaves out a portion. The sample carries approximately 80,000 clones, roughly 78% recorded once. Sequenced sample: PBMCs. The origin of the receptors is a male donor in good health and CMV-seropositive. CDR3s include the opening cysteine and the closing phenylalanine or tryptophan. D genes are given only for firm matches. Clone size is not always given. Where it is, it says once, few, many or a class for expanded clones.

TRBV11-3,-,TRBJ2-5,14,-,CASSLAGDKETQYF,TGTGCCAGCAGCTTAGCCGGGGATAAAGAGACCCAGTACTTC
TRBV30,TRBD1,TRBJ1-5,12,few,CAWGQGGQPQHF,TGTGCCTGGGGACAGGGTGGGCAGCCCCAGCATTTT
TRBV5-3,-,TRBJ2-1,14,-,CARRRNRDSNEQFF,TGTGCCAGAAGAAGAAACCGGGACTCGAATGAGCAGTTCTTC
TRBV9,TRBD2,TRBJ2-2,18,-,CASSVSAMGLAITGELFF,TGTGCCAGCAGCGTATCAGCCATGGGACTAGCTATAACCGGGGAGCTGTTTTTT
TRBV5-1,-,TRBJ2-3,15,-,CASSLIGGSTDTQYF,TGCGCCAGCAGCTTGATTGGCGGGAGCACAGATACGCAGTATTTT
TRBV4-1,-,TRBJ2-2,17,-,CASSQDRLPGNTGELFF,TGCGCCAGCAGCCAAGATCGACTACCAGGGAACACCGGGGAGCTGTTTTTT
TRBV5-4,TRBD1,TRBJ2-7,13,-,CASSLQGIDEQYF,TGTGCCAGCAGCTTACAGGGGATCGACGAGCAGTACTTC
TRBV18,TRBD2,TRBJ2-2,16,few,CASSLVSGRLAGELFF,TGTGCCAGCTCACTGGTGAGCGGGAGATTGGCCGGGGAGCTGTTTTTT
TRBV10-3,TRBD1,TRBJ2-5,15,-,CAIRKQGAVGETQYF,TGTGCCATCAGGAAACAGGGGGCAGTGGGAGAGACCCAGTACTTC
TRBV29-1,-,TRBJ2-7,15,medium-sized,CSVRPTSPTSYEQYF,TGCAGCGTCCGGCCGACTTCGCCAACCTCCTACGAGCAGTACTTC
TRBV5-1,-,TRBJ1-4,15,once,CASSLERNANEKLFF,TGCGCCAGCAGCTTGGAGAGGAACGCTAATGAAAAACTGTTTTTT
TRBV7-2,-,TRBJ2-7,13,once,CASSLGGVYEQYF,TGTGCCAGCAGCTTAGGCGGGGTTTACGAGCAGTACTTC
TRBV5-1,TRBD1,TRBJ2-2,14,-,CASSLQGSTGELFF,TGCGCCAGCAGCTTACAGGGGAGCACCGGGGAGCTGTTTTTT
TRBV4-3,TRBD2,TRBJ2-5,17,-,CASSQGPLAGGRETQYF,TGCGCCAGCAGCCAAGGCCCCCTAGCGGGAGGGAGAGAGACCCAGTACTTC
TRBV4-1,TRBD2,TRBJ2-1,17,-,CASSHAPSGISYNEQFF,TGCGCCAGCAGCCACGCGCCTAGCGGAATTTCCTACAATGAGCAGTTCTTC
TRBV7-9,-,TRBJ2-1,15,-,CASSADGGAYNEQFF,TGTGCCAGCAGCGCGGACGGGGGAGCTTACAATGAGCAGTTCTTC
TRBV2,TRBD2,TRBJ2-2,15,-,CASTGLAGRTGELFF,TGTGCCAGCACCGGACTAGCGGGAAGGACCGGGGAGCTGTTTTTT
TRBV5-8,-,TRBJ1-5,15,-,CASSLMGHSNQPQHF,TGTGCCAGCAGCTTGATGGGACATAGCAATCAGCCCCAGCATTTT
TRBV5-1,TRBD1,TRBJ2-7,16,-,CASSSTPGQSSYEQYF,TGCGCCAGCAGCTCGACCCCGGGACAGAGCTCCTACGAGCAGTACTTC
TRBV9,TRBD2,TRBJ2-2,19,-,CASSVSGLAGGVPTGELFF,TGTGCCAGCAGCGTATCTGGACTAGCGGGAGGGGTCCCCACCGGGGAGCTGTTTTTT
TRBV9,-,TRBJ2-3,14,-,CASSVGGLSDTQYF,TGTGCCAGCAGCGTAGGAGGGTTATCAGATACGCAGTATTTT
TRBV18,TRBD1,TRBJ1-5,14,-,CASSAGQSNQPQHF,TGTGCCAGCTCAGCGGGACAGTCGAATCAGCCCCAGCATTTT
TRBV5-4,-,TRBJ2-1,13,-,CASSLSGVHEQFF,TGTGCCAGCAGCTTGTCGGGAGTCCATGAGCAGTTCTTC
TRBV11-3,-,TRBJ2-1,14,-,CASSLDTSSTEQFF,TGTGCCAGCAGCTTAGACACATCTAGCACAGAGCAGTTCTTC
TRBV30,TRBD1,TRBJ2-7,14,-,CAWETGTGGYEQYF,TGTGCCTGGGAGACCGGGACAGGGGGCTACGAGCAGTACTTC
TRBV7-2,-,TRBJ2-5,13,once,CASSRSSEETQYF,TGTGCCAGCAGTCGGAGTAGCGAGGAGACCCAGTACTTC
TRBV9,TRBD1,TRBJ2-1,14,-,CASSVGGQYNEQFF,TGTGCCAGCAGCGTAGGGGGACAGTACAATGAGCAGTTCTTC
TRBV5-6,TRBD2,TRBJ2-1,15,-,CASSTLAGGRGEQFF,TGTGCCAGCAGCACCCTAGCGGGAGGGCGGGGTGAGCAGTTCTTC
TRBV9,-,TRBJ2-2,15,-,CASSVSGVGAGELFF,TGTGCCAGCAGCGTATCAGGGGTCGGGGCCGGGGAGCTGTTTTTT
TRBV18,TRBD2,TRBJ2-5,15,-,CASSSVAGGLETQYF,TGTGCCAGCTCTTCAGTAGCGGGAGGTCTGGAGACCCAGTACTTC
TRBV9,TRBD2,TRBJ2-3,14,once,CASTFSPGGDTQYF,TGTGCCAGCACCTTTAGCCCGGGGGGGGATACGCAGTATTTT
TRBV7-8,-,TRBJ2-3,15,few,CASSLGGTSTDTQYF,TGTGCCAGCAGCTTAGGCGGCACGAGCACAGATACGCAGTATTTT
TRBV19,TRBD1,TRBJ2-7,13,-,CASSRDRWYEQYF,TGTGCCAGTAGTCGGGACAGGTGGTACGAGCAGTACTTC
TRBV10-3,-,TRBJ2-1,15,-,CAISRKSGITNEQFF,TGTGCCATCAGTCGGAAAAGCGGAATAACCAATGAGCAGTTCTTC
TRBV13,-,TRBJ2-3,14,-,CASSPERGTDTQYF,TGTGCCAGCAGCCCCGAGCGGGGCACAGATACGCAGTATTTT
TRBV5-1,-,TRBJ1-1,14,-,CASSFQSSNTEAFF,TGCGCCAGCAGCTTTCAGTCATCGAACACTGAAGCTTTCTTT
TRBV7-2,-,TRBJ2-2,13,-,CASSDEGAGELFF,TGTGCCAGCAGCGATGAGGGGGCCGGGGAGCTGTTTTTT
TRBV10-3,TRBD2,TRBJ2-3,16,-,CAISRLAGALTDTQYF,TGTGCCATCAGTAGACTAGCGGGGGCCCTCACAGATACGCAGTATTTT
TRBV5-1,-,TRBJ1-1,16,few,CASSLLNSGLNTEAFF,TGCGCCAGCAGCTTGTTGAACTCAGGGTTGAACACTGAAGCTTTCTTT
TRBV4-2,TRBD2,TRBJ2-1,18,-,CASSQGGLAGGAYNEQFF,TGTGCCAGCAGCCAAGGGGGACTAGCGGGTGGGGCCTACAATGAGCAGTTCTTC
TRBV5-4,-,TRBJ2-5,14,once,CASSLVGGGETQYF,TGTGCCAGCAGCTTGGTAGGGGGTGGGGAGACCCAGTACTTC
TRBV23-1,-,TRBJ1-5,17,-,CASSPAKDSGLDQPQHF,TGCGCCAGCAGTCCAGCCAAGGACAGCGGATTGGATCAGCCCCAGCATTTT
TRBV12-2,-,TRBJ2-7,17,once,CASRLVVAGVFAYEQYF,TGTGCAAGTCGCTTAGTCGTAGCGGGAGTTTTCGCCTACGAGCAGTACTTC
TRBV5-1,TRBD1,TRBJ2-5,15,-,CASSYAQGAQETQYF,TGCGCCAGCAGCTACGCACAGGGGGCACAAGAGACCCAGTACTTC
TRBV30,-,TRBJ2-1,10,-,CAFSPGSQFF,TGTGCCTTTAGCCCAGGGTCGCAGTTCTTC
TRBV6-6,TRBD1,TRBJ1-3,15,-,CASMKSGGTGNTIYF,TGTGCCAGCATGAAATCAGGGGGCACCGGAAACACCATATATTTT
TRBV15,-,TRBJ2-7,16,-,CATSRVPTSAVHEQYF,TGTGCCACCAGCAGAGTCCCCACCAGTGCGGTCCACGAGCAGTACTTC
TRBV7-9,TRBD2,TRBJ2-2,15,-,CASSLFGRAAGELFF,TGTGCCAGCAGCTTATTCGGGAGGGCCGCCGGGGAGCTGTTTTTT
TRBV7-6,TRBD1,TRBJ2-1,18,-,CASSLAGTQGTGLNEQFF,TGTGCCAGCAGCTTAGCGGGAACGCAGGGGACAGGGCTCAATGAGCAGTTCTTC
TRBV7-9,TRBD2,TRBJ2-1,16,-,CASSLSSGVSYNEQFF,TGTGCCAGCAGCTTATCTAGCGGAGTCTCCTACAATGAGCAGTTCTTC
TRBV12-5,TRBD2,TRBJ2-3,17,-,CASGLVAGGPTTDTQYF,TGTGCTAGTGGTTTGGTTGCGGGAGGGCCTACCACAGATACGCAGTATTTT
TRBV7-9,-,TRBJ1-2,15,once,CASSLPQEFMDGYTF,TGTGCCAGCAGCTTACCCCAGGAATTCATGGATGGCTACACCTTC
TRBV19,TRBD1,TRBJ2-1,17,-,CASSSSDRDRVYNEQFF,TGTGCCAGTAGTAGTTCCGACCGGGACAGGGTCTACAATGAGCAGTTCTTC